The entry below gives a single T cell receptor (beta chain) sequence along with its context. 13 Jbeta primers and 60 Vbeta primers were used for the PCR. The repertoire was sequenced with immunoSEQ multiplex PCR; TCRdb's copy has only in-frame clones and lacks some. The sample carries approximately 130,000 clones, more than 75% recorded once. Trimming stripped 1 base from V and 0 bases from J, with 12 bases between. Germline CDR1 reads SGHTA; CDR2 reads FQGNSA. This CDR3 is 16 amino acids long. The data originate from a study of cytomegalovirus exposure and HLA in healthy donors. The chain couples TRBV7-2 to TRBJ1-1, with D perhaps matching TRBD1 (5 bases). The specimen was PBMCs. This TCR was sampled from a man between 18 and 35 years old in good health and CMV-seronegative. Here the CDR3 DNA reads TGTGCCAGCAGCTTAGACGCGGGGGTGATGAACACTGAAGCTTTCTTT. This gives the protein CASSLDAGVMNTEAFF.